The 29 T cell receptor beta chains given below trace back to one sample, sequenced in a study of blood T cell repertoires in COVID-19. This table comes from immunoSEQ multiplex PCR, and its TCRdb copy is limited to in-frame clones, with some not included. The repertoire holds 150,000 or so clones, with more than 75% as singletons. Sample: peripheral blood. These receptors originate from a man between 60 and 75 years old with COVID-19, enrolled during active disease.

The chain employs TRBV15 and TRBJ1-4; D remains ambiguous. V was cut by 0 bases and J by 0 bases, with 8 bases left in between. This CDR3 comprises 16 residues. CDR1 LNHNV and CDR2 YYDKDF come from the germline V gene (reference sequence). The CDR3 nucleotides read TGTGCCACCAGCAGAGATTCAGTGGCAACTAATGAAAAACTGTTTTTT. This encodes CATSRDSVATNEKLFF. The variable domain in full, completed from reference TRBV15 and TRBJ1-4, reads DAMVIQNPRYQVTQFGKPVTLSCSQTLNHNVMYWYQQKSSQAPKLLFHYYDKDFNNEADTPDNFQSRRPNTSFCFLDIRSPGLGDTAMYLCATSRDSVATNEKLFFGSGTQLSVL.

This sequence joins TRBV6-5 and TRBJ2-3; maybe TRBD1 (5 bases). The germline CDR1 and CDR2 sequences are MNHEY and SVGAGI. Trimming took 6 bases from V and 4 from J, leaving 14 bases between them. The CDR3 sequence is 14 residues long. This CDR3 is CASRLSTQADTQYF. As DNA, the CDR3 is TGTGCCAGCAGGCTGAGCACACAGGCAGATACGCAGTATTTT.

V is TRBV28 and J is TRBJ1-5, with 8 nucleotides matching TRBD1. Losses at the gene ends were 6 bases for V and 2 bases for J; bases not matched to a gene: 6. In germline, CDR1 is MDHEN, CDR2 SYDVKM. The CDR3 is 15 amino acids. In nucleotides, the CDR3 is TGTGCCAGCAGCCTAGGACAGGGACGCAATCAGCCCCAGCATTTT. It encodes CASSLGQGRNQPQHF. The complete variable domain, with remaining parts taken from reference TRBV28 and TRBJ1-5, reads DVKVTQSSRYLVKRTGEKVFLECVQDMDHENMFWYRQDPGLGLRLIYFSYDVKMKEKGDIPEGYSVSREKKERFSLILESASTNQTSMYLCASSLGQGRNQPQHFGDGTRLSIL.

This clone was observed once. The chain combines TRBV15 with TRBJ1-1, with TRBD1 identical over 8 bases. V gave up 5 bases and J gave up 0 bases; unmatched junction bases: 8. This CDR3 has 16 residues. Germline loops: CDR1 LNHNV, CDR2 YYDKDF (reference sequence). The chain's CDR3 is CATSFPPTGVNTEAFF. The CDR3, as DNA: TGTGCCACCAGCTTCCCACCGACAGGGGTGAACACTGAAGCTTTCTTT.

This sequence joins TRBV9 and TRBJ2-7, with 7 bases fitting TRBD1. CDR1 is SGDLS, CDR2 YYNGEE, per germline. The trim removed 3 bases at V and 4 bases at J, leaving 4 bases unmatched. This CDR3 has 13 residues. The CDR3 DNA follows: TGTGCCAGCAGCGCGGGGACAGCTTACGAGCAGTACTTC. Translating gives CASSAGTAYEQYF.

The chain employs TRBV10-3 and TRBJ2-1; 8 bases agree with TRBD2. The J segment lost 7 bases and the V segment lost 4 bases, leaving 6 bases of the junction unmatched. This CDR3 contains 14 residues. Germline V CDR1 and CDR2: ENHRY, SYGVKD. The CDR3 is CAISGAGGGNEQFF. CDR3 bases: TGTGCCATCAGTGGGGCCGGGGGGGGAAATGAGCAGTTCTTC.

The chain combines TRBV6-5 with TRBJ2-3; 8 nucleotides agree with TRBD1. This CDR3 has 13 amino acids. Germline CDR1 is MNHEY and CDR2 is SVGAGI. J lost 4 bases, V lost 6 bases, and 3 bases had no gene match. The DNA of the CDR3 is TGTGCCAGCAGAAAACAGGGGGCAGATACGCAGTATTTT. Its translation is CASRKQGADTQYF.

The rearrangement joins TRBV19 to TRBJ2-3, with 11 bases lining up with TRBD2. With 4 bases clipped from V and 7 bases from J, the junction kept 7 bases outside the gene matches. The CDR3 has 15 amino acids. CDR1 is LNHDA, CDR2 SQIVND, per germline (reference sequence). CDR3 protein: CASSKGSGGVNTQYF. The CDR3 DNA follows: TGTGCCAGTAGTAAGGGTAGCGGGGGGGTTAATACGCAGTATTTT.

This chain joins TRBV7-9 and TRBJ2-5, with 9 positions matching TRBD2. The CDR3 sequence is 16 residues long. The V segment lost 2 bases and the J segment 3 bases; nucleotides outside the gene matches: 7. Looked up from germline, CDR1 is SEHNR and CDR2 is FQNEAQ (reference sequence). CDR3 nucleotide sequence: TGTGCCAGCAGCTTAATCAGCGGGGGGAACGAAGAGACCCAGTACTTC. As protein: CASSLISGGNEETQYF. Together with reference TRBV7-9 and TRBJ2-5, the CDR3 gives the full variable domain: DTGVSQNPRHKITKRGQNVTFRCDPISEHNRLYWYRQTLGQGPEFLTYFQNEAQLEKSRLLSDRFSAERPKGSFSTLEIQRTEQGDSAMYLCASSLISGGNEETQYFGPGTRLLVL.

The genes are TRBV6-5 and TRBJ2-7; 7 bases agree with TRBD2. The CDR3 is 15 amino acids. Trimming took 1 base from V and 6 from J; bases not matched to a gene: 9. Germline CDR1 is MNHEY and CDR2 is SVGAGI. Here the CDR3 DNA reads TGTGCCAGCAGTTACTATGGGGAGGGTTGGAGCGAGCAGTACTTC. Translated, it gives CASSYYGEGWSEQYF.

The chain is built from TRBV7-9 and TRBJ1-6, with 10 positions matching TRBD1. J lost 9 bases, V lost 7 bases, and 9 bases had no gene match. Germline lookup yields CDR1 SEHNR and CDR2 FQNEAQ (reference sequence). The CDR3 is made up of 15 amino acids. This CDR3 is CASNLGQGSSSPLHF. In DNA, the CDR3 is TGTGCCAGCAACCTGGGACAGGGGAGTTCTTCACCCCTCCACTTT.

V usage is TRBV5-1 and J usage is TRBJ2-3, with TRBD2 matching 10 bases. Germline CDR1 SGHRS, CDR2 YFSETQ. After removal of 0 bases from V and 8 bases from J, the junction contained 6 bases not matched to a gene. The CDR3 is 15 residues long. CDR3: CASSLVQREGGTQYF. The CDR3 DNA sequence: TGCGCCAGCAGCTTGGTCCAGCGGGAGGGGGGTACGCAGTATTTT.

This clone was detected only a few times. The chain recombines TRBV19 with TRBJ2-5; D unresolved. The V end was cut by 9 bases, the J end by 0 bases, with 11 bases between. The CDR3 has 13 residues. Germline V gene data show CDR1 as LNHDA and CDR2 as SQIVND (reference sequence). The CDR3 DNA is TGTGCCAGCTTATCACAGAACCAAGAGACCCAGTACTTC. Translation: CASLSQNQETQYF.

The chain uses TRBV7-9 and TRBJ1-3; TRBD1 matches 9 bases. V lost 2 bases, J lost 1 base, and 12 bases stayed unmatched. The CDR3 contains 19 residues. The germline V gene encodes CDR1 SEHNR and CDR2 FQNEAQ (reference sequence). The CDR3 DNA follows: TGTGCCAGCAGCTTATTAGGCATCCGGGACAGGGCATCTGGAAACACCATATATTTT. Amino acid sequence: CASSLLGIRDRASGNTIYF.

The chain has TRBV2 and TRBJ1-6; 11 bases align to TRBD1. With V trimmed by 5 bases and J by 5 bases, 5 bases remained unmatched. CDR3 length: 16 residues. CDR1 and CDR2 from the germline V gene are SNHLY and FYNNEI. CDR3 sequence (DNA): TGTGCCAGCAGTCGGACAGGGGGCTTAAATAATTCACCCCTCCACTTT. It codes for CASSRTGGLNNSPLHF.

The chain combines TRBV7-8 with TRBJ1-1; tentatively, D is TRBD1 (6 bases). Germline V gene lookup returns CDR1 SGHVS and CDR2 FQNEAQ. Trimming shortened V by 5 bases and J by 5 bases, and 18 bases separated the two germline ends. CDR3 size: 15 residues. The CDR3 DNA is TGTGCCAGCAGCCCCCGGACAGTCCCGAGGACTGAAGCTTTCTTT. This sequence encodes CASSPRTVPRTEAFF.

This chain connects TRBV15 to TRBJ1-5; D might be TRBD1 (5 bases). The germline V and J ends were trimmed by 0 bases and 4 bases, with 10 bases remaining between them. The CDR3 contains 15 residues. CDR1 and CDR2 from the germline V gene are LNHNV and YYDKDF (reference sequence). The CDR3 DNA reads TGTGCCACCAGCAGAGACCGGGGGGTGAATCAGCCCCAGCATTTT. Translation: CATSRDRGVNQPQHF.

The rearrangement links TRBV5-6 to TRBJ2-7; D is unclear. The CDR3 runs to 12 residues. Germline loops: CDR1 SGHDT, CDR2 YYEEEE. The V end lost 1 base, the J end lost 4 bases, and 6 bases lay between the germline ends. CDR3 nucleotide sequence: TGTGCCAGCAGCTTGTTCAGATACGAGCAGTACTTC. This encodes CASSLFRYEQYF.

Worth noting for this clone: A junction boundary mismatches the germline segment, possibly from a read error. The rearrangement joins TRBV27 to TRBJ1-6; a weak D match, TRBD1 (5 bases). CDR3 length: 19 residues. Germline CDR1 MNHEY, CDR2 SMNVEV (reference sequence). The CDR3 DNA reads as TGTGCCAGCAGTCCTCGGCAGGGTGGAATCAGCTCCTATAATTCTCCCCTCCACTTT. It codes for CASSPRQGGISSYNSPLHF.

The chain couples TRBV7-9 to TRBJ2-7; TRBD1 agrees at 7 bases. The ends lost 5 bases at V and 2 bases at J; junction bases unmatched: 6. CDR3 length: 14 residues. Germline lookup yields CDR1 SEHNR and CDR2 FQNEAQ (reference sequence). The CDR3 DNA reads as TGTGCCAGCAGCCCCTCGCAGGGGGCCTACGAGCAGTACTTC. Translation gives CASSPSQGAYEQYF. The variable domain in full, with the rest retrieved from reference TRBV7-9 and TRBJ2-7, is DTGVSQNPRHKITKRGQNVTFRCDPISEHNRLYWYRQTLGQGPEFLTYFQNEAQLEKSRLLSDRFSAERPKGSFSTLEIQRTEQGDSAMYLCASSPSQGAYEQYFGPGTRLTVT.

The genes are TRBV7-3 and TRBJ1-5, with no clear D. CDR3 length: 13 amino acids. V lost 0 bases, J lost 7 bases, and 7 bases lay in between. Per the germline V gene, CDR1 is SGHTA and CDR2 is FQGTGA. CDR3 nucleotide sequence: TGTGCCAGCAGCTTAACAGGAGGGCAGCCCCAGCATTTT. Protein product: CASSLTGGQPQHF.

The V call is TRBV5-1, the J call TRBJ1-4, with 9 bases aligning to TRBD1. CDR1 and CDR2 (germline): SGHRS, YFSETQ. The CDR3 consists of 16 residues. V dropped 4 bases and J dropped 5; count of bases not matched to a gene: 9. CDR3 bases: TGCGCCAGCAGCACCACAGGGGGCGCAGGAAATGAAAAACTGTTTTTT. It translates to CASSTTGGAGNEKLFF. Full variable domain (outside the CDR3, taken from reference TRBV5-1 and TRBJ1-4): KAGVTQTPRYLIKTRGQQVTLSCSPISGHRSVSWYQQTPGQGLQFLFEYFSETQRNKGNFPGRFSGRQFSNSRSEMNVSTLELGDSALYLCASSTTGGAGNEKLFFGSGTQLSVL.

This CDR3 reads CASSEGQGNYGYTF. CDR3 bases: TGTGCCAGCAGTGAGGGACAGGGGAACTATGGCTACACCTTC. The chain has TRBV25-1 and TRBJ1-2; TRBD1 matches at 10 bases. The CDR3 is made up of 14 amino acids. V lost 3 bases, J lost 2 bases, and 0 bases stayed unmatched. Germline CDR1 and CDR2: MGHDK and SYGVNS.

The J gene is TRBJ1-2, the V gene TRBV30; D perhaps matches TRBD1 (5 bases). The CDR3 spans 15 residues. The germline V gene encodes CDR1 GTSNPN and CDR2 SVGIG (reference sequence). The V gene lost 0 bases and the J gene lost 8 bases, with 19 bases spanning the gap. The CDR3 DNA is TGTGCCTGGAGTGTGGGAGGAGCAGGGATGGGAGGCTACACCTTC. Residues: CAWSVGGAGMGGYTF.

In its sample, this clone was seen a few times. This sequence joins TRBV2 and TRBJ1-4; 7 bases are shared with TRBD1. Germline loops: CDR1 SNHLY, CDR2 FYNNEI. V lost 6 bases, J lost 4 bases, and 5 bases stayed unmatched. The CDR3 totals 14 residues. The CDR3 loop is CASRDRDSNEKLFF. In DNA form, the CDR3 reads TGTGCCAGCAGGGACCGGGACAGTAATGAAAAACTGTTTTTT.

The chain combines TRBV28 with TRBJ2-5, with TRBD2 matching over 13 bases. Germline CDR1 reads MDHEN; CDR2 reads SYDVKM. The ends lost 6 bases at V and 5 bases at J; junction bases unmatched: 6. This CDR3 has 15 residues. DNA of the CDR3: TGTGCCAGCAGCTCACTAGCGGGGGGGCTGGAGACCCAGTACTTC. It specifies CASSSLAGGLETQYF.

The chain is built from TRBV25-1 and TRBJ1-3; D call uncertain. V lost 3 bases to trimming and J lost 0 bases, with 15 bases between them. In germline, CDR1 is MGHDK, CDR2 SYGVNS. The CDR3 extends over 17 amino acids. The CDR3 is CASSDSAGRYSGNTIYF. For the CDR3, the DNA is TGTGCCAGCAGTGACTCGGCAGGCCGCTACTCTGGAAACACCATATATTTT.

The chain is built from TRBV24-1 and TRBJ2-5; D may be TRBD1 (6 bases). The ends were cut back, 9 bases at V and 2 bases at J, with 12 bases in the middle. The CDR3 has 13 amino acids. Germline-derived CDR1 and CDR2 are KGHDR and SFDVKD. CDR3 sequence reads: CATPPRGQETQYF. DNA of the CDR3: TGTGCCACCCCCCCCAGGGGTCAAGAGACCCAGTACTTC.

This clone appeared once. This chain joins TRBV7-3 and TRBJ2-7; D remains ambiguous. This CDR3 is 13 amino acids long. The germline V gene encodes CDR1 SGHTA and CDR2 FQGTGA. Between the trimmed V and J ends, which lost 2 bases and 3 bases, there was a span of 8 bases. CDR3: CASSLEADYEQYF. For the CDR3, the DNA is TGTGCCAGCAGCTTAGAGGCCGACTACGAGCAGTACTTC.